This record looks at one TCR beta chain sequence and its context. What it binds is unknown. Germline CDR1 is DFQATT and CDR2 is SNEGSKA (reference sequence). Unmatched junction bases numbered 9, after V lost 4 bases and J lost 4 bases. This CDR3 has 14 amino acids. These data belong to a study of liver allograft versus peripheral blood T cells. In the study overall: Within transplanted livers, the T cell receptor repertoires were examined and compared against the repertoires present in the peripheral blood of liver transplant recipients.

TCRdb recomputed calls from the reads with MiXCR, one row per CDR3 protein. The sample lists 13,000 or so distinct CDR3 sequences, under 20% occurring once. Whole-study findings and limits: Reportedly, the T cell receptor repertoires inside liver allografts were not the same as those in peripheral blood.

The receptor was isolated from a human patient who had a liver transplant. A share of the T cells may be of graft donor origin. The V gene is TRBV20-1, the J gene TRBJ2-5; 7 bases are shared with TRBD1. This CDR3 is CSANPRQGRETQYF. CDR3 coding DNA: TGCAGTGCTAATCCTCGACAGGGACGAGAGACCCAGTACTTC.